The TCR beta chain described here comes from a study of spatial heterogeneity in lung cancer. Study-level background: The average count in raw reads for each unique TCR and UMI combination exceeded eight appearances.

This clonotype was detected ten times or more. Individual TCR cDNA molecules each bore their own unique molecular identifier. TCRdb re-called the 5' RACE reads with MiXCR, one entry per CDR3 protein. The repertoire holds about 85,000 distinct CDR3 sequences, with around 21% as singletons. Described time point: sample taken at primary tumor resection. Tumor, nontumor lung or frozen PBMC supplied whole RNA, sequenced without sorting. The V end was cut by 6 bases, the J end by 0 bases, with 12 bases between. This CDR3 is 16 amino acids long. The germline V gene encodes CDR1 MNHEY and CDR2 SVGEGT. The chain joins TRBV6-2 or TRBV6-3 to TRBJ1-6; the D gene is possibly TRBD1 (6 bases). The sequences come from PBMCs, collected at surgery. This TCR came from a male donor with early-stage non-small cell lung cancer. CDR3 protein: CASRRDTGSYNSPLHF. The DNA for the CDR3 is TGTGCCAGCAGGCGGGACACCGGCTCCTATAATTCACCCCTCCACTTT.